This TCR beta chain was observed in a study of beta chain features in type 1 diabetes. The CDR3 consists of 15 residues. Germline V gene sequence: CDR1 SSHAT, CDR2 FNYEAQ (reference sequence). Comment on this clone: A junction end diverges from the germline sequence, so it may reflect a read error.

Over 95% purity was reached by all sorted populations. Expressed TCRB transcripts were sequenced, since all the RNA that had been isolated was reverse transcribed. Each sample of naive, central memory or regulatory T cells had, on average, roughly 3.4 million reads. Here immunoSEQ multiplex PCR was the method, and the copy in TCRdb shows in-frame clones only, minus some. Seen here are 900,000 or so clones, 17% observed once, and the top ten hold 0.02% to 0.025%. The sequence derives from a woman aged 18-29 years in good health. The specimen was naive CD4+ T cells from blood. The V and J genes are TRBV7-7 and TRBJ2-5, with TRBD1 matching 10 bases. CDR3 protein: CASSPGQGRWETQYF. The CDR3, as DNA: TGTGCTAGCAGCCCGGGACAGGGGCGGTGGGAGACCCAGTACTTC.